A selection of T cell receptor beta chains follows, all from one sample in a study of T cell changes during pregnancy in multiple sclerosis. Measured with immunoSEQ multiplex PCR; TCRdb has only the in-frame clones, and not every one. In the table there are about 40,000 clones, 80% to 90% of which are singletons. Sample: CD4+ T cells from peripheral blood mononuclear cells, taken in the first trimester of pregnancy. Receptors were obtained from a female donor with multiple sclerosis, enrolled in a pregnancy study. Both conserved end residues are part of each CDR3. A D gene is named only where the DNA matches it firmly. Clone size is shown for a subset of rows, as once, few, many or a class of expanded clone.

J gene: TRBJ2-3; D gene: -; V gene: TRBV6-1; clone size: -; CDR3 DNA: TGTGCCAGCAGAGAGGGAGTGGGTGATACGCAGTATTTT; CDR3 protein: CASREGVGDTQYF
J gene: TRBJ1-1; D gene: -; V gene: TRBV19; clone size: -; CDR3 DNA: TGTGCCAGTAATAATTGGGGGGGTGGCACTGAAGCTTTCTTT; CDR3 protein: CASNNWGGGTEAFF
J gene: TRBJ1-2; D gene: -; V gene: TRBV19; clone size: -; CDR3 DNA: TGTGCCAGTACCGATAGGTGGGGAGATGGCTACACCTTC; CDR3 protein: CASTDRWGDGYTF
J gene: TRBJ2-3; D gene: TRBD2; V gene: TRBV11-2; clone size: -; CDR3 DNA: TGTGCCAGCAGCTTCGCTAGCGGGGGGGCAGGAGATACGCAGTATTTT; CDR3 protein: CASSFASGGAGDTQYF
J gene: TRBJ2-7; D gene: -; V gene: TRBV29-1; clone size: -; CDR3 DNA: TGCAGCGCCGGAGACTACGAGCAGTACTTC; CDR3 protein: CSAGDYEQYF
J gene: TRBJ2-7; D gene: TRBD1; V gene: TRBV4-2; clone size: -; CDR3 DNA: TGTGCCAGCAGCCCCTCGGCAGGGGACAGTTCCTACGAGCAGTACTTC; CDR3 protein: CASSPSAGDSSYEQYF
J gene: TRBJ2-2; D gene: -; V gene: TRBV11-2; clone size: -; CDR3 DNA: TGTGCCAGCAGCACCACCAAGTACTATGGGACCGGGGAGCTGTTTTTT; CDR3 protein: CASSTTKYYGTGELFF
J gene: TRBJ2-7; D gene: -; V gene: TRBV10-3; clone size: once; CDR3 DNA: TGTGCCATCAGTGATGGCCCCCGAAGCTCCTACGAGCAGTACTTC; CDR3 protein: CAISDGPRSSYEQYF
J gene: TRBJ1-1; D gene: TRBD1; V gene: TRBV6-5; clone size: -; CDR3 DNA: TGTGCCAGCAGTTACGGGGACAGCCATGAAGCTTTCTTT; CDR3 protein: CASSYGDSHEAFF
J gene: TRBJ1-2; D gene: -; V gene: TRBV6-5; clone size: -; CDR3 DNA: TGTGCCAGCAGTTACTCTGCCAGGGTCGGCTATGGCTACACCTTC; CDR3 protein: CASSYSARVGYGYTF
J gene: TRBJ2-5; D gene: -; V gene: TRBV6-5; clone size: -; CDR3 DNA: TGTGCCAGCAGCGGGGATCAAGAGACCCAGTACTTC; CDR3 protein: CASSGDQETQYF
J gene: TRBJ2-2; D gene: TRBD1; V gene: TRBV5-1; clone size: -; CDR3 DNA: TGCGCCAGCAGCTTCCGGACAGGCGGGGAGCTGTTTTTT; CDR3 protein: CASSFRTGGELFF
J gene: TRBJ1-4; D gene: -; V gene: TRBV7-8; clone size: -; CDR3 DNA: TGTGCCAGCAGCTCCGCATACAGGGTCACTGAAAAACTGTTTTTT; CDR3 protein: CASSSAYRVTEKLFF
J gene: TRBJ1-1; D gene: -; V gene: TRBV6-5; clone size: -; CDR3 DNA: TGTGCCAGCAGTAGCAGGGGAAGAGTTGAAGCTTTCTTT; CDR3 protein: CASSSRGRVEAFF
J gene: TRBJ1-1; D gene: -; V gene: TRBV30; clone size: once; CDR3 DNA: TGTGCCTGGAACAGAAAGAACACTGAAGCTTTCTTT; CDR3 protein: CAWNRKNTEAFF
J gene: TRBJ2-3; D gene: TRBD2; V gene: TRBV7-2; clone size: -; CDR3 DNA: TGTGCCAGCAGCCTGAGCGGGATCCTTAGCACAGATACGCAGTATTTT; CDR3 protein: CASSLSGILSTDTQYF
J gene: TRBJ1-2; D gene: -; V gene: TRBV2; clone size: -; CDR3 DNA: TGTGCCAGCACCAGGGATGGGGGGTGGAAGGGCTACACCTTC; CDR3 protein: CASTRDGGWKGYTF
J gene: TRBJ1-1; D gene: TRBD1; V gene: TRBV27; clone size: -; CDR3 DNA: TGTGCCAGCAGTACACGGACAGGGAGTTACACTGAAGCTTTCTTT; CDR3 protein: CASSTRTGSYTEAFF
J gene: TRBJ1-5; D gene: -; V gene: TRBV10-3; clone size: -; CDR3 DNA: TGTGCCATCAGTGAGTCGTACAAGATTAGCGGGCAGCCCCAGCATTTT; CDR3 protein: CAISESYKISGQPQHF
J gene: TRBJ1-2; D gene: -; V gene: TRBV5-1; clone size: once; CDR3 DNA: TGCGCCAGCAGCTTCTGGGGGCAGGGATGGTATGGCTACACCTTC; CDR3 protein: CASSFWGQGWYGYTF
J gene: TRBJ1-1; D gene: -; V gene: TRBV2; clone size: -; CDR3 DNA: -; CDR3 protein: CASSETHFGNTEAFF
J gene: TRBJ2-5; D gene: TRBD2; V gene: TRBV6-5; clone size: -; CDR3 DNA: TGTGCCAGCAGTTTTAAGACTAGCCTGACTGGGACCCAGTACTTC; CDR3 protein: CASSFKTSLTGTQYF
J gene: TRBJ1-1; D gene: -; V gene: TRBV5-1; clone size: -; CDR3 DNA: TGCGCCAGCAGTCTAGTGTATCATGCGACTGAAGCTTTCTTT; CDR3 protein: CASSLVYHATEAFF
J gene: TRBJ2-3; D gene: -; V gene: TRBV5-1; clone size: -; CDR3 DNA: TGCGCCAGCAGCTTGGGACTAGACGCAGATACGCAGTATTTT; CDR3 protein: CASSLGLDADTQYF
J gene: TRBJ1-1; D gene: -; V gene: TRBV4-2; clone size: -; CDR3 DNA: TGTGCCAGCAGCCAAGGGCGACTCACTGAAGCTTTCTTT; CDR3 protein: CASSQGRLTEAFF
J gene: TRBJ1-3; D gene: -; V gene: TRBV6-5; clone size: -; CDR3 DNA: TGTGCCAGCAGTTACGAGGGTGCTACTGGAAACACCATATATTTT; CDR3 protein: CASSYEGATGNTIYF
J gene: TRBJ2-7; D gene: TRBD1; V gene: TRBV6-5; clone size: -; CDR3 DNA: TGTGCCAGCAGTTCGGGGACAGGGGGCTTCTACGAGCAGTACTTC; CDR3 protein: CASSSGTGGFYEQYF
J gene: TRBJ1-4; D gene: -; V gene: TRBV27; clone size: once; CDR3 DNA: TGTGCCAGCAGTTCTGCAACTAATGAAAAACTGTTTTTT; CDR3 protein: CASSSATNEKLFF
J gene: TRBJ1-2; D gene: TRBD1; V gene: TRBV19; clone size: -; CDR3 DNA: TGTGCCAGTAGTTCCGCAGGGGGCTATGGCTACACCTTC; CDR3 protein: CASSSAGGYGYTF
J gene: TRBJ1-2; D gene: -; V gene: TRBV5-6; clone size: -; CDR3 DNA: TGTGCCAGCAGCTTGATCCCCTCCGGGGGGAACTATGGCTACACCTTC; CDR3 protein: CASSLIPSGGNYGYTF
J gene: TRBJ1-1; D gene: TRBD1; V gene: TRBV5-1; clone size: -; CDR3 DNA: TGCGCCAGCAGCTTCACGGGGACAGGGGACACTGAAGCTTTCTTT; CDR3 protein: CASSFTGTGDTEAFF
J gene: TRBJ2-7; D gene: -; V gene: TRBV13; clone size: -; CDR3 DNA: TGTGCCAGCTGTCGGGACAACTCCTACGAGCAGTACTTC; CDR3 protein: CASCRDNSYEQYF
J gene: TRBJ2-3; D gene: TRBD2; V gene: TRBV12-5; clone size: -; CDR3 DNA: TGTGCTAGTGGTATGACTAGCGGGGTTGGAAATACGCAGTATTTT; CDR3 protein: CASGMTSGVGNTQYF
J gene: TRBJ1-5; D gene: TRBD1; V gene: TRBV6-5; clone size: -; CDR3 DNA: TGTGCCAGCAGTCGACAGGGGAGGTTTCAGCCCCAGCATTTT; CDR3 protein: CASSRQGRFQPQHF
J gene: TRBJ1-2; D gene: -; V gene: TRBV30; clone size: -; CDR3 DNA: TGTGCCAAAGACCCCGTTAGCTTCGATGGCTACACCTTC; CDR3 protein: CAKDPVSFDGYTF
J gene: TRBJ1-3; D gene: TRBD1; V gene: TRBV7-3; clone size: -; CDR3 DNA: TGTGCCAGCAGCCTGACAGGGGAGGCTGGAAACACCATATATTTT; CDR3 protein: CASSLTGEAGNTIYF
J gene: TRBJ1-2; D gene: TRBD1; V gene: TRBV10-3; clone size: -; CDR3 DNA: TGTGCCATTTCCGGGACAGGAGTCTATGGCTACACCTTC; CDR3 protein: CAISGTGVYGYTF
J gene: TRBJ2-5; D gene: -; V gene: TRBV11-3; clone size: -; CDR3 DNA: TGTGCCAGCAGCAGGGGAGGCCAAGAGACCCAGTACTTC; CDR3 protein: CASSRGGQETQYF
J gene: TRBJ1-6; D gene: -; V gene: TRBV7-8; clone size: -; CDR3 DNA: TGTGCCAGCAAGGACCAGGCGATCGGGACACCCCTCCACTTT; CDR3 protein: CASKDQAIGTPLHF
J gene: TRBJ1-1; D gene: -; V gene: TRBV27; clone size: -; CDR3 DNA: TGTGCCAGCAGGGAGAAGACTGAAGCTTTCTTT; CDR3 protein: CASREKTEAFF